This entry concerns a single T cell receptor beta chain. The data originate from a study of blood T cells in healthy people across ages. Germline assignment: CDR1 MNHNS and CDR2 SASEGT. The CDR3 totals 14 residues. Trimming shortened V by 9 bases and J by 7 bases, and 18 bases separated the two germline ends. A sample-barcoded 5' primer and a J-beta primer mix were used in a second PCR of about 6 to 11 cycles. TCRdb passed the 5' RACE reads through MiXCR, listing each CDR3 protein once. The sample lists roughly 830,000 distinct CDR3 sequences; approximately 67% were seen once. This rearrangement joins TRBV6-1 to TRBJ1-4; a possible D gene is TRBD1 (6 bases). Sequencing used blood. This sequence was found in a young man in good health. The CDR3 spells CASQAGRGGEKLFF. The CDR3 nucleotides are TGTGCCAGTCAAGCTGGGAGAGGGGGTGAAAAACTGTTTTTT.